The 27 T cell receptor beta chains below all came from one sample that was sequenced in a study of blood T cell repertoires in COVID-19. Sequencing was performed with immunoSEQ multiplex PCR; in TCRdb, only in-frame clones are kept and a portion is missing. The repertoire holds over 200,000 clones, about 88% seen once, with about 4.7% in the top ten. The specimen sequenced was PBMCs or T cells enriched from blood (not recorded which). The receptor source for this set is a woman under 40 who had been exposed to COVID-19.

This chain uses TRBV11-3 with TRBJ2-2; D uncertain. This CDR3 is 14 amino acids long. The V gene lost 5 bases and the J gene lost 2 bases, with 9 bases spanning the gap. The germline CDR1 and CDR2 sequences are SGHNT and YENEEA. CDR3 coding DNA: TGTGCCAGCAGCCTTACAGCAAACACCGGGGAGCTGTTTTTT. Translating gives CASSLTANTGELFF. Full variable domain (outside the CDR3, taken from reference TRBV11-3 and TRBJ2-2): EAGVVQSPRYKIIEKKQPVAFWCNPISGHNTLYWYLQNLGQGPELLIRYENEEAVDDSQLPKDRFSAERLKGVDSTLKIQPAELGDSAVYLCASSLTANTGELFFGEGSRLTVL.

This clone appeared a few times. The rearrangement links TRBV10-2 to TRBJ1-1, with TRBD1 as a possible D gene (5 bases). V lost 4 bases and J lost 7, with 16 bases in between. The CDR3 contains 14 residues. The germline gives CDR1 WSHSY, CDR2 SAAADI. The CDR3 sequence: CASSGSPRGGEAFF. The CDR3 nucleotides are TGCGCCAGCAGTGGGAGCCCTAGGGGAGGTGAAGCTTTCTTT.

The rearrangement joins TRBV5-1 to TRBJ2-5; D gene unclear. Trimming took off 0 bases at V and 5 bases at J, with 20 bases between the two ends. Germline loops: CDR1 SGHRS, CDR2 YFSETQ. This CDR3 contains 17 residues. The CDR3 nucleotides read TGCGCCAGCAGCTTGGCCAGTTCTGGGCAGGCGCCCGAGACCCAGTACTTC. Its translation is CASSLASSGQAPETQYF.

With respect to this clone: Because the CDR3's place on the DNA is in doubt, the DNA is left out and the CDR3 is given as listed by TCRdb. The V and J genes are TRBV6-5 and TRBJ2-7; no DNA check was done on the table's D call, TRBD1. Germline CDR1 is MNHEY and CDR2 is SVGAGI. The CDR3 comprises 14 residues, both ends counted. This CDR3 reads CASSTSDRTYEQYF.

This clone appeared once. V is TRBV29-1 and J is TRBJ1-1, with D hard to call. CDR1 SQVTM and CDR2 ANQGSEA come from the germline V gene. The V end was cut by 4 bases, the J end by 3 bases, with 12 bases between. The CDR3 length is 13 residues. The CDR3 sequence is CSVAVTRDTEAFF. As DNA, the CDR3 is TGCAGCGTTGCAGTCACGAGGGACACTGAAGCTTTCTTT.

This sequence joins TRBV7-2 and TRBJ2-2; 10 bases are a match to TRBD1. V gave up 3 bases and J gave up 7 bases; unmatched junction bases: 14. There are 18 residues in the CDR3. Germline CDR1 SGHTA, CDR2 FQGNSA. The CDR3 bases are TGTGCCAGCAGCTTCCCGCCCAGCGGACAGGGGGTGAACGGGGAGCTGTTTTTT. This codes for CASSFPPSGQGVNGELFF. Variable domain in full (rest from reference TRBV7-2 and TRBJ2-2): GAGVSQSPSNKVTEKGKDVELRCDPISGHTALYWYRQSLGQGLEFLIYFQGNSAPDKSGLPSDRFSAERTGGSVSTLTIQRTQQEDSAVYLCASSFPPSGQGVNGELFFGEGSRLTVL.

The CDR3 DNA sequence: TGTGCCAGCAGCTTAGGTTTTTTTGGGGAGAGTCAGTACTTC. It translates to CASSLGFFGESQYF. The gene calls are TRBV11-3 and TRBJ2-4; D perhaps matches TRBD2 (5 bases). The V gene's germline CDR1 is SGHNT and CDR2 YENEEA. The CDR3 is 14 residues long. Deletions cut 1 base from V and 12 bases from J, with 16 bases between. The complete variable domain, with remaining parts taken from reference TRBV11-3 and TRBJ2-4, reads EAGVVQSPRYKIIEKKQPVAFWCNPISGHNTLYWYLQNLGQGPELLIRYENEEAVDDSQLPKDRFSAERLKGVDSTLKIQPAELGDSAVYLCASSLGFFGESQYFGAGTRLSVL.

The chain couples TRBV18 to TRBJ1-1; D unresolved. The CDR3 runs to 14 residues. Looked up from germline, CDR1 is KGHSH and CDR2 is LQKENI. Trimming left V 2 bases short and J 1 base short, with 8 bases between. The CDR3 here is CASSPLNRNTEAFF. DNA for the CDR3: TGTGCCAGCTCACCATTAAACAGGAACACTGAAGCTTTCTTT.

The DNA of the CDR3 is TGCGCCAGCAGCTTGGGGGCAGAATCCCATTCACCCCTCCACTTT. This translates into CASSLGAESHSPLHF. The V and J genes are TRBV5-1 and TRBJ1-6; D unresolved. The CDR3 consists of 15 residues. CDR1 and CDR2 (germline): SGHRS, YFSETQ. V dropped 0 bases and J dropped 8 bases, with 12 bases sitting between them.

CDR3 sequence: CATTQGNANYGYTF. CDR3 coding DNA: TGTGCCACTACACAGGGTAACGCTAACTATGGCTACACCTTC. The chain carries TRBV19 and TRBJ1-2, with D possibly TRBD1 on 6 matching bases. Per the germline V gene, CDR1 is LNHDA and CDR2 is SQIVND (reference sequence). The CDR3 length is 14 residues. With 10 bases removed from V and 0 bases from J, the gap between germline ends came to 15 bases.

The chain is built from TRBV6-5 and TRBJ2-5; perhaps TRBD1 as D (5 bases). V shed 6 bases and J shed 0 bases, with 8 bases lying between them. Germline values: CDR1 MNHEY, CDR2 SVGAGI. This CDR3 comprises 13 residues. The CDR3 here is CASRTGYQETQYF. The CDR3 bases are TGTGCCAGCAGAACAGGATACCAAGAGACCCAGTACTTC.

The J gene is TRBJ1-5, the V gene TRBV5-1; D remains ambiguous. This CDR3 contains 15 residues. V was pared by 0 bases and J by 6 bases, with 13 bases between. Per the germline V gene, CDR1 is SGHRS and CDR2 is YFSETQ. This CDR3 is CASSLDGEIGQPQHF. Written as DNA, the CDR3 is TGCGCCAGCAGCTTGGACGGAGAGATCGGTCAGCCCCAGCATTTT.

This chain joins TRBV12-5 and TRBJ1-4; possibly TRBD1 for D (5 bases). The germline V gene encodes CDR1 LGHNT and CDR2 FRNRAP. The CDR3 totals 16 residues. Trimming shortened V by 0 bases and J by 7 bases, and 15 bases separated the two germline ends. The CDR3: CASGLVLGGYGEKLFF. CDR3 nucleotides: TGTGCTAGTGGTTTGGTATTGGGGGGATATGGTGAAAAACTGTTTTTT.

V and J are TRBV2 and TRBJ1-4, with D uncertain. The V end was cut by 4 bases, the J end by 8 bases, with 8 bases between. In germline, CDR1 is SNHLY, CDR2 FYNNEI. CDR3 size: 12 residues. The CDR3 region has the DNA TGTGCCAGCAGTGGGGCAGCAGAAAAACTGTTTTTT. Encoded protein: CASSGAAEKLFF.

The V call is TRBV28, the J call TRBJ1-5; 9 bases are a match to TRBD1. CDR1 is MDHEN, CDR2 SYDVKM, per germline. The CDR3 is made up of 20 amino acids. Germline trimming cut 7 bases from V and 0 bases from J; bases unmatched to any gene: 19. CDR3 DNA: TGTGCCAGCACCTTTCGAGGGACAGGGAGTGGGGTATATAGCAATCAGCCCCAGCATTTT. Translating it yields CASTFRGTGSGVYSNQPQHF. Full variable domain (outside the CDR3, taken from reference TRBV28 and TRBJ1-5): DVKVTQSSRYLVKRTGEKVFLECVQDMDHENMFWYRQDPGLGLRLIYFSYDVKMKEKGDIPEGYSVSREKKERFSLILESASTNQTSMYLCASTFRGTGSGVYSNQPQHFGDGTRLSIL.

V is TRBV30 and J is TRBJ2-3; 8 positions match TRBD1. The V gene end was trimmed by 2 bases and the J gene end by 8 bases; junction bases not matched to a gene: 9. Germline V gene data show CDR1 as GTSNPN and CDR2 as SVGIG (reference sequence). The CDR3 runs to 14 residues. The CDR3 sequence: CAWSTPQGAGTQYF. The CDR3 region has the DNA TGTGCCTGGAGTACACCCCAGGGGGCTGGTACGCAGTATTTT.

The chain uses TRBV5-1 and TRBJ2-3; tentatively, D is TRBD1 (6 bases). V was cut by 3 bases and J by 2 bases, with 10 bases left in between. CDR3 length equals 14 residues. Germline V gene sequence: CDR1 SGHRS, CDR2 YFSETQ. CDR3 protein: CASSYGQPTDTQYF. CDR3 DNA: TGCGCCAGCAGCTACGGACAGCCCACAGATACGCAGTATTTT.

The CDR3 here is CASSLAGQGSYEQYF. CDR3 coding DNA: TGTGCCAGCAGCTTAGCGGGACAGGGTTCCTACGAGCAGTACTTC. This chain links TRBV11-3 with TRBJ2-7; 9 bases agree with TRBD1. V was pared by 1 base and J by 1 base, with 2 bases of the junction left unmatched. The CDR3 consists of 15 residues. Germline lookup yields CDR1 SGHNT and CDR2 YENEEA.

This clone was detected once. The V and J genes are TRBV24-1 and TRBJ1-5; D is unresolved. The CDR3 has 12 residues. V shed 3 bases and J shed 7 bases, with 6 bases lying between them. Germline V CDR1 and CDR2: KGHDR, SFDVKD. The DNA for the CDR3 is TGTGCCACCAGTGATCCGCGACAGCCCCAGCATTTT. Its translation is CATSDPRQPQHF.

The rearrangement joins TRBV5-1 to TRBJ1-6; TRBD1 matches 10 bases. V lost 4 bases to trimming and J lost 13 bases; unmatched junction nucleotides: 5. The CDR3 totals 13 residues. Germline CDR1 is SGHRS and CDR2 is YFSETQ. The CDR3 DNA sequence: TGCGCCAGCAGCCCGACAGGGGGCAGGCCCCTCCACTTT. Translated, it gives CASSPTGGRPLHF.

The V call is TRBV6-5, the J call TRBJ1-5, with 8 bases aligning to TRBD1. The V and J ends lost 6 bases and 7 bases, in that order; junction bases with no gene match: 11. Looked up from germline, CDR1 is MNHEY and CDR2 is SVGAGI. The CDR3 runs to 15 residues. CDR3 DNA: TGTGCCAGCAGAGGACAGGGAACGGTCGGACAGCCCCAGCATTTT. Protein sequence: CASRGQGTVGQPQHF.

This clone was detected only a few times. The V and J genes are TRBV19 and TRBJ1-2, with 9 bases aligning to TRBD1. The CDR3 covers 16 residues. V shed 5 bases and J 9 bases; nucleotides not matched to a gene: 16. Germline V gene data show CDR1 as LNHDA and CDR2 as SQIVND (reference sequence). CDR3 nucleotide sequence: TGTGCCAGTAGTGCTTTAGGGGGACAGGGTATTTTGCGCTACACCTTC. Its protein product is CASSALGGQGILRYTF.

The CDR3 bases are TGCGCCAGCAGTGTGAAGGGAGGGCTCAGTCGGTTCTTC. Translating gives CASSVKGGLSRFF. The chain employs TRBV5-1 and TRBJ2-1; 7 nucleotides line up with TRBD2. This CDR3 spans 13 amino acids. Germline CDR1 and CDR2: SGHRS and YFSETQ. V lost 5 bases and J lost 15; bases outside the gene matches: 14.

The chain recombines TRBV19 with TRBJ2-3; 9 bases are shared with TRBD1. CDR3 length: 20 amino acids. After removal of 5 bases from V and 0 bases from J, the junction contained 18 bases not matched to a gene. Germline V gene data show CDR1 as LNHDA and CDR2 as SQIVND (reference sequence). In DNA, the CDR3 is TGTGCCAGTAGTGATCACGAGAGCTACAGGGGGCTTATAAGCACAGATACGCAGTATTTT. The encoded protein is CASSDHESYRGLISTDTQYF.

The rearrangement joins TRBV29-1 to TRBJ1-1; D ambiguous. V gave up 6 bases and J gave up 0 bases, with 5 bases separating them. Germline V CDR1 and CDR2: SQVTM, ANQGSEA. The CDR3 totals 11 residues. CDR3 DNA: TGCAGCGTAAACATGAACACTGAAGCTTTCTTT. Translating it yields CSVNMNTEAFF.

The gene calls are TRBV3-1 (or the pseudogene TRBV3-2) and TRBJ1-5, with a possible D match to TRBD1 (6 bases). The germline V and J ends were trimmed by 4 bases and 3 bases, with 10 bases remaining between them. Germline V gene lookup returns CDR1 LGHDT and CDR2 YNNKEL (reference sequence). CDR3 length: 14 amino acids. DNA for the CDR3: TGTGCCAGCAGCCTCGGACAGTACAATCAGCCCCAGCATTTT. Protein sequence: CASSLGQYNQPQHF.

This chain joins TRBV19 and TRBJ1-2; the match to TRBD1 covers 7 bases. The CDR3 covers 14 residues. Germline V CDR1 and CDR2: LNHDA, SQIVND (reference sequence). V shed 4 bases and J 5 bases; nucleotides not matched to a gene: 7. The CDR3 is CASSTRQGWYGYTF. Written as DNA, the CDR3 is TGTGCCAGTAGTACCCGACAGGGTTGGTATGGCTACACCTTC. Combining the CDR3 with reference TRBV19 and TRBJ1-2 gives the whole variable domain DGGITQSPKYLFRKEGQNVTLSCEQNLNHDAMYWYRQDPGQGLRLIYYSQIVNDFQKGDIAEGYSVSREKKESFPLTVTSAQKNPTAFYLCASSTRQGWYGYTFGSGTRLTVV.